This T cell receptor beta chain is from a study of PD-1 blockade in classical Hodgkin lymphoma. Notes on the study in general: Compared with baseline, CD4+ but not CD8+ TCR diversity had risen significantly by C4D1. Relative to healthy donors, newly diagnosed patients reportedly had lower baseline TCR diversity, which was reported as lower still in relapsed/refractory patients. Newly diagnosed patients and complete responders had comparable diversity at baseline.

Repertoires were generated with immunoSEQ multiplex PCR, while TCRdb's copy carries only in-frame clones and drops some. The sample holds 50,000 to 65,000 clones, roughly 87% seen once. As to time point: cycle 4 day 1 (C4D1), after less than 7 weeks of nivolumab. All trial patients relapsed after autologous stem cell transplantation. The count of this clone is one. Its antigen remains unidentified. The receptor's source is a human donor with classical Hodgkin lymphoma. The starting material was peripheral blood mononuclear cells (PBMCs), obtained before the fourth cycle of nivolumab.

The CDR3: CASRGDSYEQYF. As DNA, the CDR3 is TGTGCCAGCAGGGGAGACTCCTACGAGCAGTACTTC. The chain links TRBV6-6 to TRBJ2-7; the D gene is possibly TRBD2 (5 bases). This CDR3 spans 12 amino acids. Germline CDR1 reads MNHNY; CDR2 reads SVGAGI (reference sequence). Deletions cut 6 bases from V and 0 bases from J, with 6 bases between.